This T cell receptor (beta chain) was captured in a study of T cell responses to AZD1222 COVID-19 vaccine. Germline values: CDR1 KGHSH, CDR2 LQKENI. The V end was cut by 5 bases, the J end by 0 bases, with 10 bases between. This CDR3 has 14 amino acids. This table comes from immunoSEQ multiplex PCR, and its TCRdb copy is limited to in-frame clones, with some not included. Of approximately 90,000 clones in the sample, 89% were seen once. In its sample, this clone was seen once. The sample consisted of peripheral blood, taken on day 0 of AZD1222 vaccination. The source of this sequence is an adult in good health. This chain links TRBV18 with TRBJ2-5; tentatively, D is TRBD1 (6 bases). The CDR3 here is CASSLTGYQETQYF. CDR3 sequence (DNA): TGTGCCAGCTCATTGACAGGCTACCAAGAGACCCAGTACTTC.